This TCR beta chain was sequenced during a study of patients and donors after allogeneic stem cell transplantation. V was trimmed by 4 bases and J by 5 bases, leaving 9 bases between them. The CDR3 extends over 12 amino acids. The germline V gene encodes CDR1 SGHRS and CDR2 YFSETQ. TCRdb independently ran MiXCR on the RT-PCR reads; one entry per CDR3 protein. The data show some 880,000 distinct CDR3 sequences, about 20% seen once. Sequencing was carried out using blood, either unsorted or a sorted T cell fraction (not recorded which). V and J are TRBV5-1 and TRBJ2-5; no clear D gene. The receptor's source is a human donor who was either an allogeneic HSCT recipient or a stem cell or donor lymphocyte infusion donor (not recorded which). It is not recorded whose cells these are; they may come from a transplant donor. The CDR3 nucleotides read TGCGCCAGCAGCGAAGAACTCGAGACCCAGTACTTC. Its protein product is CASSEELETQYF.